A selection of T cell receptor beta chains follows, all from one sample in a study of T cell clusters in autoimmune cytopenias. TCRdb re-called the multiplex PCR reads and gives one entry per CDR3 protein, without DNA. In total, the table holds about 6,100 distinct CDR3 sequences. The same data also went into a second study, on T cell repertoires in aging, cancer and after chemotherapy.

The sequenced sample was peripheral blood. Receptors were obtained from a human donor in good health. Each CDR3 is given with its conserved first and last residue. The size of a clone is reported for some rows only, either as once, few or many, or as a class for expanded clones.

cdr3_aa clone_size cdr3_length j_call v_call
CSVGGLIRTNYGYTF medium-sized 15 TRBJ1-2 TRBV29-1
CASSQETGSYNEQFF NA 15 TRBJ2-1 TRBV4-3
CASSQDVSDGYEQYF NA 15 TRBJ2-7 TRBV4-3
CASSTGNTIYF NA 11 TRBJ1-3 TRBV5-6
CASSLAMAAGGPYEQYF medium-sized 17 TRBJ2-7 TRBV11-1
CASSIPGPFYGYTF medium-sized 14 TRBJ1-2 TRBV19
CASSLVQGSYEQYF medium-sized 14 TRBJ2-7 TRBV7-6
CSVAGTSPKGDTQYF large 15 TRBJ2-3 TRBV29-1
CASRAGGNYGYTF medium-sized 13 TRBJ1-2 TRBV7-2
CATSRDLWDRGHGNTIYF medium-sized 18 TRBJ1-3 TRBV15
CASSQIETSEDGAQYF NA 16 TRBJ2-5 TRBV4-3
CASSYGGDGNTIYF medium-sized 14 TRBJ1-3 TRBV6-5
CASSSPLGGQGNIQYF NA 16 TRBJ2-4 TRBV6-5
CSARGPEWTLNTEAFF NA 16 TRBJ1-1 TRBV20-1
CASSLATGGNEQFF medium-sized 14 TRBJ2-1 TRBV12-3/TRBV12-4
CASSFNRDSNYGYTF medium-sized 15 TRBJ1-2 TRBV6-6
CASSPLAESDYGYTF medium-sized 15 TRBJ1-2 TRBV18
CASRYDGNRGNTEAFF NA 16 TRBJ1-1 TRBV27
CASSYGTSGGPGELFF NA 16 TRBJ2-2 TRBV5-4
CASSVVAGGGNTQYF medium-sized 15 TRBJ2-3 TRBV6-4
CASSPENTEAFF NA 12 TRBJ1-1 TRBV5-4
CASSPGGVNTEAFF NA 14 TRBJ1-1 TRBV6-5
CASRQGASYSPLHF NA 14 TRBJ1-6 TRBV6-6
CASSLAAVGAFF medium-sized 12 TRBJ1-1 TRBV5-6
CASSIQWGAAEQYF medium-sized 14 TRBJ2-7 TRBV11-1